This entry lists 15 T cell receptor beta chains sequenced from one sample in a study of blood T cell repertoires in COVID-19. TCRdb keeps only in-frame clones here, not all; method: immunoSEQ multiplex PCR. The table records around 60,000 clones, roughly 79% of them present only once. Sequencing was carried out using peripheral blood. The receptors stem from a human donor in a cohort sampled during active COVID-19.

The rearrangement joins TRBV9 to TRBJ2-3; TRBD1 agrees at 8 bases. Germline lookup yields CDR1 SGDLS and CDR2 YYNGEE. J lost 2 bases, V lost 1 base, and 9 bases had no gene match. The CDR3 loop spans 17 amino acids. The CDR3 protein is CASSVQGTGWTTDTQYF. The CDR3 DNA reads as TGTGCCAGCAGCGTACAGGGGACAGGCTGGACCACAGATACGCAGTATTTT.

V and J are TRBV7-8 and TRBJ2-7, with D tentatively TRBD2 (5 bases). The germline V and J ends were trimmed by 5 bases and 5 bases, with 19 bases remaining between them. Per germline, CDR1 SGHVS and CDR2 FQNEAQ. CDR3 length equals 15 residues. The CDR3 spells CASSPSGVRRDEQYF. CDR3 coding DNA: TGTGCCAGCAGCCCCAGCGGTGTCAGAAGGGACGAGCAGTACTTC.

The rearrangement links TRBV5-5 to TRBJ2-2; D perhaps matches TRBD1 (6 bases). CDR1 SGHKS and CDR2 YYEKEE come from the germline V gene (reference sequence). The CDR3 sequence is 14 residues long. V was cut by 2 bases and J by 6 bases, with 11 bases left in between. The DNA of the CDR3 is TGTGCCAGCAGCTTAGGGGGACAATCCGGGGAGCTGTTTTTT. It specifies CASSLGGQSGELFF. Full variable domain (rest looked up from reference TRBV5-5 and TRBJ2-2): DAGVTQSPTHLIKTRGQQVTLRCSPISGHKSVSWYQQVLGQGPQFIFQYYEKEERGRGNFPDRFSARQFPNYSSELNVNALLLGDSALYLCASSLGGQSGELFFGEGSRLTVL.

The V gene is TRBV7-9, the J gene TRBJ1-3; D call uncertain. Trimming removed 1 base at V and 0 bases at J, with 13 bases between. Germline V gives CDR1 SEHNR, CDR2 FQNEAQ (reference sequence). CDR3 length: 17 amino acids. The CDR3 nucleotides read TGTGCCAGCAGCTTAGATGGCCTGAAGAACTCTGGAAACACCATATATTTT. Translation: CASSLDGLKNSGNTIYF. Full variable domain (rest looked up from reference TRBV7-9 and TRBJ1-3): DTGVSQNPRHKITKRGQNVTFRCDPISEHNRLYWYRQTLGQGPEFLTYFQNEAQLEKSRLLSDRFSAERPKGSFSTLEIQRTEQGDSAMYLCASSLDGLKNSGNTIYFGEGSWLTVV.

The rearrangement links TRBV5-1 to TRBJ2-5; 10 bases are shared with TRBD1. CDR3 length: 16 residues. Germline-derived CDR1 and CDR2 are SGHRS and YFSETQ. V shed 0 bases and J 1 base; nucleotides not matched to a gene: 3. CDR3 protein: CASSLGGTGVQETQYF. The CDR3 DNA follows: TGCGCCAGCAGCTTGGGGGGGACAGGGGTCCAAGAGACCCAGTACTTC. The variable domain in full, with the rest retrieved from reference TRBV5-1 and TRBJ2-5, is KAGVTQTPRYLIKTRGQQVTLSCSPISGHRSVSWYQQTPGQGLQFLFEYFSETQRNKGNFPGRFSGRQFSNSRSEMNVSTLELGDSALYLCASSLGGTGVQETQYFGPGTRLLVL.

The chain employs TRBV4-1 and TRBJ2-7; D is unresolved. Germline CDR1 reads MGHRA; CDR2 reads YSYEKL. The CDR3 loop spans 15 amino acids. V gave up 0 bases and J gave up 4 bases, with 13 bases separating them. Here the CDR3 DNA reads TGCGCCAGCAGCCAAGAAGCTAGTTCTTCTTACGAGCAGTACTTC. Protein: CASSQEASSSYEQYF.

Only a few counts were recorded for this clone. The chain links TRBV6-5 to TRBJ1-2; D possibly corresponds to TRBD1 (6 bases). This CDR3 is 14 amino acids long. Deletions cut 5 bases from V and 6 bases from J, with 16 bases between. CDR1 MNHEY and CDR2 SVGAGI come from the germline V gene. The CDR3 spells CASSPRGRGDGYTF. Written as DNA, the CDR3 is TGTGCCAGCAGTCCCAGGGGACGGGGTGATGGCTACACCTTC.

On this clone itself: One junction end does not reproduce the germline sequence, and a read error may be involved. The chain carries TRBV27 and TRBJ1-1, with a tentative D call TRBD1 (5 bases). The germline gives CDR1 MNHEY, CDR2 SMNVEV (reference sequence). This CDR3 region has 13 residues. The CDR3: CASNPQGSTEAFF. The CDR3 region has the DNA TGTGCGAGCAACCCCCAGGGATCCACTGAAGCTTTCTTT.

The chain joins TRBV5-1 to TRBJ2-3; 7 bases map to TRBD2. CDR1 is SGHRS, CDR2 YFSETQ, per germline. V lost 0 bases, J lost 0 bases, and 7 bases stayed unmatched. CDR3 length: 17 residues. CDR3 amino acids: CASSLERAGVSTDTQYF. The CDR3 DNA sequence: TGCGCCAGCAGCTTGGAGCGGGCGGGAGTTAGCACAGATACGCAGTATTTT.

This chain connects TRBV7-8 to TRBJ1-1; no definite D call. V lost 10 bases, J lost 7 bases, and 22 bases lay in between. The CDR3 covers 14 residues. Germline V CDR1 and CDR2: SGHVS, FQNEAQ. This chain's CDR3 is CATHEGRWAGEAFF. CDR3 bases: TGTGCCACCCACGAAGGGCGGTGGGCGGGTGAAGCTTTCTTT.

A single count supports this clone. The chain's CDR3 is CASSLESGGGLFF. The CDR3 nucleotides read TGCGCCAGCAGCTTGGAGTCTGGGGGAGGACTGTTTTTT. The rearrangement links TRBV5-1 to TRBJ1-4, with D possibly being TRBD1 (5 bases). The CDR3 covers 13 residues. With 0 bases removed from V and 13 bases from J, the gap between germline ends came to 13 bases. CDR1 and CDR2 (germline): SGHRS, YFSETQ.

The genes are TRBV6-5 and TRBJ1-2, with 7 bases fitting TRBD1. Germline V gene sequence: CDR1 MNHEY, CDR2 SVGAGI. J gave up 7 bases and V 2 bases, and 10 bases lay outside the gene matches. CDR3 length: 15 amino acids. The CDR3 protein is CASSYRQGRALGYTF. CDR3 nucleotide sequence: TGTGCCAGCAGTTACAGACAGGGTCGCGCCCTTGGCTACACCTTC.

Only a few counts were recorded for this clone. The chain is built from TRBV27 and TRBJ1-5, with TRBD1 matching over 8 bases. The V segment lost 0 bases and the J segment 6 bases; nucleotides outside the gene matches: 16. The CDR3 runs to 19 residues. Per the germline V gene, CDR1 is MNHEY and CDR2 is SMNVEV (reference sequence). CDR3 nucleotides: TGTGCCAGCAGTTTATCGGCAAGATCCCAGGGGGCTTTGGGTCAGCCCCAGCATTTT. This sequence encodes CASSLSARSQGALGQPQHF.

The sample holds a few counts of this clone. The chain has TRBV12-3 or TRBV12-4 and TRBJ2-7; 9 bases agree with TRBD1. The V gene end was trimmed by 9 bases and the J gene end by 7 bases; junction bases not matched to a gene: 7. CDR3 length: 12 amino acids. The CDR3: CASEGTGFEQYF. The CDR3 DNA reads TGTGCCAGTGAGGGGACAGGGTTTGAGCAGTACTTC.

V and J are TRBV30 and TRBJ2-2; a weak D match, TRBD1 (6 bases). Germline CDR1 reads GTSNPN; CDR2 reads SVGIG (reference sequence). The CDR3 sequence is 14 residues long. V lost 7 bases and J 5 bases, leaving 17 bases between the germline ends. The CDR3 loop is CASTPGQRTGELFF. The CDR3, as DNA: TGTGCCTCTACCCCCGGACAGAGAACCGGGGAGCTGTTTTTT.